The 25 T cell receptor beta chains in this list originate from one sample, sequenced in a study of CD8+ T cells in alopecia areata. cDNA prepared by RNA extraction and subsequent reverse transcription served as the template for sequencing. Using immunoSEQ multiplex PCR, the repertoire was profiled, and TCRdb retains in-frame clones only, with some absent. The sample records around 190,000 clones, 50% to 70% being singletons. The treatment denotes: oral pan-JAK inhibitor, 5-10 mg twice daily. Sequencing used CD4+ T cells sorted from blood, obtained around week 49, from a patient treated with tofacitinib. The origin of the receptors is a human donor with alopecia areata.

The chain has TRBV25-1 and TRBJ2-3; 16 bases map to TRBD2. CDR3 length equals 16 residues. Germline V gene data show CDR1 as MGHDK and CDR2 as SYGVNS. With V trimmed by 3 bases and J by 9 bases, 6 bases remained unmatched. The CDR3 DNA is TGTGCCAGCAGTGAGGGACTAGCGGGGGGGCTCGCGACGCAGTATTTT. It specifies CASSEGLAGGLATQYF.

The genes are TRBV10-2 and TRBJ1-6; 7 bases fit TRBD1. Germline assignment: CDR1 WSHSY and CDR2 SAAADI. The CDR3 extends over 15 amino acids. The V gene end was trimmed by 3 bases and the J gene end by 9 bases; junction bases not matched to a gene: 8. The CDR3: CASSEPGGYGSPLHF. The DNA of the CDR3 is TGCGCCAGCAGTGAACCAGGGGGTTATGGTTCACCCCTCCACTTT.

The V gene is TRBV25-1, the J gene TRBJ2-1; D is undetermined. There are 13 residues in the CDR3. CDR1 is MGHDK, CDR2 SYGVNS, per germline. V was pared by 1 base and J by 8 bases, with 9 bases between. CDR3 protein: CASSESPGHEQFF. The CDR3 DNA reads TGTGCCAGCAGTGAATCCCCCGGCCATGAGCAGTTCTTC. Using reference TRBV25-1 and TRBJ2-1 for the parts outside the CDR3, the full variable domain is EADIYQTPRYLVIGTGKKITLECSQTMGHDKMYWYQQDPGMELHLIHYSYGVNSTEKGDLSSESTVSRIRTEHFPLTLESARPSHTSQYLCASSESPGHEQFFGPGTRLTVL.

The V gene is TRBV29-1, the J gene TRBJ1-1; no clear D gene. CDR3 length equals 12 residues. Trimming took 7 bases from V and 3 from J, leaving 12 bases between them. Germline CDR1 and CDR2: SQVTM and ANQGSEA. CDR3 nucleotide sequence: TGCAGCGGGGCGTTTGGGGACACTGAAGCTTTCTTT. Its protein product is CSGAFGDTEAFF.

This chain joins TRBV5-6 and TRBJ2-5; D unclear. Per the germline V gene, CDR1 is SGHDT and CDR2 is YYEEEE. The CDR3 contains 12 residues. V lost 3 bases and J lost 5, with 8 bases in between. CDR3 amino acids: CASSSVGETQYF. CDR3 nucleotides: TGTGCCAGCAGCTCAGTAGGGGAGACCCAGTACTTC.

The gene calls are TRBV29-1 and TRBJ1-2, with 8 bases that match TRBD1. The trim removed 4 bases at V and 8 bases at J, leaving 9 bases unmatched. The CDR3 length is 13 residues. Germline lookup yields CDR1 SQVTM and CDR2 ANQGSEA. As DNA, the CDR3 is TGCAGCGTTGCCCTGACAGGGGAGGTCGGCTACACCTTC. Encoded protein: CSVALTGEVGYTF.

This clone was detected only a few times. The chain links TRBV7-2 to TRBJ2-3; D call uncertain. This CDR3 contains 15 residues. Per the germline V gene, CDR1 is SGHTA and CDR2 is FQGNSA. V was pared by 2 bases and J by 4 bases, with 13 bases between. The CDR3 is CASSLYQSMADTQYF. CDR3 nucleotide sequence: TGTGCCAGCAGCTTATACCAGAGTATGGCAGATACGCAGTATTTT.

The rearrangement links TRBV9 to TRBJ2-1; maybe TRBD1 (6 bases). This CDR3 comprises 17 residues. CDR1 SGDLS and CDR2 YYNGEE come from the germline V gene. The V gene lost 0 bases and the J gene lost 2 bases, with 15 bases spanning the gap. The CDR3 region has the DNA TGTGCCAGCAGCGTAGCTTTTGGGACAAAAGCCTACAATGAGCAGTTCTTC. Protein product: CASSVAFGTKAYNEQFF.

This chain links TRBV6-1 with TRBJ1-2, with TRBD1 identical over 7 bases. The CDR3 sequence is 15 residues long. The V segment lost 7 bases and the J segment 6 bases; nucleotides outside the gene matches: 14. CDR1 and CDR2 (germline): MNHNS, SASEGT. This CDR3 is CASNRSGRGYDGYTF. The CDR3 DNA sequence: TGTGCCAGCAACCGGTCTGGCAGGGGGTATGATGGCTACACCTTC.

The CDR3 reads CSVDRVSGANVLTF. The CDR3, as DNA: TGCAGCGTGGACAGAGTCTCTGGGGCCAACGTCCTGACTTTC. This rearrangement joins TRBV29-1 to TRBJ2-6; possible D gene TRBD1, 6 bases. CDR1 is SQVTM and CDR2 is ANQGSEA in the germline V gene. V was cut by 6 bases and J by 0 bases, with 9 bases left in between. The CDR3 is made up of 14 amino acids.

The chain uses TRBV2 and TRBJ1-4; D call uncertain. The CDR3 extends over 15 amino acids. Germline V lookup: CDR1 SNHLY, CDR2 FYNNEI. Trimming took 4 bases from V and 4 from J, leaving 13 bases between them. The CDR3 DNA reads TGTGCCAGCAGTGCGACCGGGAGGAGTAATGAAAAACTGTTTTTT. Encoded protein: CASSATGRSNEKLFF.

This chain uses TRBV4-3 with TRBJ2-5; D is ambiguous. The V gene lost 0 bases and the J gene lost 5 bases, with 13 bases spanning the gap. CDR3 length: 15 residues. The germline CDR1 and CDR2 sequences are LGHNA and YSLEER. The CDR3 DNA reads as TGCGCCAGCAGCCAAGATCAAGGTTCTGGGGAGACCCAGTACTTC. Translating gives CASSQDQGSGETQYF.

Concerning this clone itself: The identical CDR3 is also encoded by other nucleotide sequences in the sample. The gene calls are TRBV29-1 and TRBJ2-3; tentatively, D is TRBD1 (6 bases). This CDR3 comprises 12 residues. Germline CDR1 reads SQVTM; CDR2 reads ANQGSEA. Trimming took 3 bases from V and 6 from J, leaving 10 bases between them. In DNA form, the CDR3 reads TGCAGCGTTGATAGGGGGACGGATACGCAGTATTTT. Protein product: CSVDRGTDTQYF.

As regards this clone: Other nucleotide sequences from this sample produce the same CDR3. The chain uses TRBV20-1 and TRBJ2-3, with D unresolved. CDR3 length: 10 amino acids. V lost 1 base and J 6 bases, leaving 2 bases between the germline ends. Looked up from germline, CDR1 is DFQATT and CDR2 is SNEGSKA (reference sequence). CDR3 residues: CSARVDTQYF. For the CDR3, the DNA is TGCAGTGCTAGAGTTGATACGCAGTATTTT.

This chain links TRBV6-6 with TRBJ1-5; D ambiguous. Germline assignment: CDR1 MNHNY and CDR2 SVGAGI (reference sequence). The CDR3 consists of 11 residues. The V end was cut by 8 bases, the J end by 1 base, with 3 bases between. This CDR3 is CASGSNQPQHF. In DNA form, the CDR3 reads TGTGCCAGCGGCAGCAATCAGCCCCAGCATTTT.

The gene calls are TRBV6-5 and TRBJ2-7; TRBD1 aligns across 9 bases. J gave up 0 bases and V 5 bases, and 5 bases lay outside the gene matches. There are 15 residues in the CDR3. Germline assignment: CDR1 MNHEY and CDR2 SVGAGI. The CDR3 loop is CASSPMGQGSYEQYF. CDR3 bases: TGTGCCAGCAGTCCTATGGGACAGGGCTCCTACGAGCAGTACTTC.

Concerning this clone itself: The sample has other DNA sequences that encode this CDR3 too. Written as DNA, the CDR3 is TGCAGCGTTGGGGACAGGGGCTACGAGCAGTACTTC. This translates into CSVGDRGYEQYF. J is TRBJ2-7 and V is TRBV29-1, with 10 bases aligning to TRBD1. Per germline, CDR1 SQVTM and CDR2 ANQGSEA. CDR3 length: 12 residues. Losses at the gene ends were 4 bases for V and 3 bases for J; bases not matched to a gene: 0.

The rearrangement joins TRBV5-1 to TRBJ1-2, with 7 bases that match TRBD1. Germline CDR1 and CDR2: SGHRS and YFSETQ. CDR3 length equals 17 residues. Trimming took 3 bases from V and 2 from J; bases not matched to a gene: 13. The CDR3 loop is CASSSGQTAGSNYGYTF. The CDR3 coding sequence is TGCGCCAGCAGCTCGGGACAGACCGCCGGTTCGAACTATGGCTACACCTTC.

The genes are TRBV29-1 and TRBJ2-7, with a tentative D call TRBD1 (5 bases). Deletions cut 5 bases from V and 0 bases from J, with 14 bases between. The CDR3 is 14 amino acids. Germline V lookup: CDR1 SQVTM, CDR2 ANQGSEA. The CDR3 DNA reads as TGCAGCGTTTCAGCCCAGGGTTTCTCCTACGAGCAGTACTTC. Its protein product is CSVSAQGFSYEQYF.

V gene TRBV29-1 combines with J gene TRBJ1-2; no clear D gene. This CDR3 is built from 14 residues. V lost 1 base and J 0 bases, leaving 9 bases between the germline ends. Germline loops: CDR1 SQVTM, CDR2 ANQGSEA. CDR3 in amino acids: CSVEAGKTNYGYTF. CDR3 sequence (DNA): TGCAGCGTTGAAGCGGGCAAGACTAACTATGGCTACACCTTC. Combining the CDR3 with reference TRBV29-1 and TRBJ1-2 gives the whole variable domain SAVISQKPSRDICQRGTSLTIQCQVDSQVTMMFWYRQQPGQSLTLIATANQGSEATYESGFVIDKFPISRPNLTFSTLTVSNMSPEDSSIYLCSVEAGKTNYGYTFGSGTRLTVV.

This clone has a single count. The V and J genes are TRBV9 and TRBJ1-2, with a tentative D call TRBD1 (6 bases). CDR1 and CDR2 from the germline V gene are SGDLS and YYNGEE. Deletions cut 0 bases from V and 5 bases from J, with 11 bases between. The CDR3 extends over 14 amino acids. The DNA for the CDR3 is TGTGCCAGCAGCGTAGGGACAGCGGAGTATGGCTACACCTTC. Translation gives CASSVGTAEYGYTF.

The chain links TRBV29-1 to TRBJ1-1; D is ambiguous. The CDR3 extends over 11 amino acids. V lost 4 bases, J lost 2 bases, and 5 bases lay in between. Germline values: CDR1 SQVTM, CDR2 ANQGSEA. CDR3 in DNA: TGCAGCGTTGTTTTTAACACTGAAGCTTTCTTT. As protein: CSVVFNTEAFF.

This clone was detected many times. Other DNA sequences in the sample encode the same CDR3. The chain is built from TRBV7-2 and TRBJ2-4; 8 bases align to TRBD1. Germline lookup yields CDR1 SGHTA and CDR2 FQGNSA. The CDR3 is 16 amino acids. V was pared by 1 base and J by 6 bases, with 8 bases of the junction left unmatched. The CDR3 reads CASSLDGRGLSNIQYF. For the CDR3, the DNA is TGTGCCAGCAGCTTAGATGGCAGGGGGCTCTCAAACATTCAGTACTTC.

This clone has a handful of counts. This sample includes further DNA sequences coding for the same CDR3. This chain uses TRBV4-3 with TRBJ2-3, with D uncertain. This CDR3 spans 13 amino acids. Trimming cost V 0 bases and J 4 bases, with 5 bases left between them. Germline lookup yields CDR1 LGHNA and CDR2 YSLEER. The CDR3 sequence is CASSQERADTQYF. CDR3 nucleotides: TGCGCCAGCAGCCAAGAAAGGGCAGATACGCAGTATTTT.

The chain links TRBV27 to TRBJ2-6; no definite D call. The CDR3 runs 17 residues. Germline V gene lookup returns CDR1 MNHEY and CDR2 SMNVEV (reference sequence). Trimming removed 3 bases at V and 4 bases at J, with 16 bases between. The CDR3 region is CASSLPGIGPGANVLTF. CDR3 in DNA: TGTGCCAGCAGTTTGCCCGGAATTGGGCCAGGGGCCAACGTCCTGACTTTC.